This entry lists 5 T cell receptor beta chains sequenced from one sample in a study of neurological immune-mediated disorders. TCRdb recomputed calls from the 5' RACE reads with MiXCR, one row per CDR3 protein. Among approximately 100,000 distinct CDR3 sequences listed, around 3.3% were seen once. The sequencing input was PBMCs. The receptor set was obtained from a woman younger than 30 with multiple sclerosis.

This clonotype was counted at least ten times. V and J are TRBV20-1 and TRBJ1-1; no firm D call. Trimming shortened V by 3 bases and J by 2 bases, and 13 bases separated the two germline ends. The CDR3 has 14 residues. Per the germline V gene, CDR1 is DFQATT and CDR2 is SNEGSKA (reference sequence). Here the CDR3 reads CSARVGSGNTEAFF. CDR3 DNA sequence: TGCAGTGCTAGGGTAGGGTCGGGAAACACTGAAGCTTTCTTT.

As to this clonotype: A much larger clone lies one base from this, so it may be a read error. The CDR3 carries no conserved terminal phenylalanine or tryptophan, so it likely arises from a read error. CDR3 coding DNA: TGTGCCAGCAGCCAAGATCGGGACAGGGGGCCTGGCTACACCTGC. It encodes CASSQDRDRGPGYTC. The chain is built from TRBV4-2 and TRBJ1-2; TRBD1 matches at 12 bases. CDR3 length: 15 amino acids. In germline, CDR1 is LGHNA, CDR2 YNFKEQ. V shed 0 bases, J shed 7 bases, and the junction held 3 bases outside the gene matches.

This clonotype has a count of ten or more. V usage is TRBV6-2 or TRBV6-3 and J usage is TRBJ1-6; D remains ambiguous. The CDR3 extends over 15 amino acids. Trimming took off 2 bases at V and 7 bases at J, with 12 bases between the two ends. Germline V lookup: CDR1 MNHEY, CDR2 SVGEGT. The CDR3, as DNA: TGTGCCAGCAGTTACGTCGGGGTGCGGAATTCACCCCTCCACTTT. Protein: CASSYVGVRNSPLHF.

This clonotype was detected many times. The CDR3 sequence is CASSSDRGYEQYF. CDR3 DNA: TGTGCCAGCAGCTCCGACAGGGGCTACGAGCAGTACTTC. The chain is built from TRBV7-2 and TRBJ2-7; TRBD1 matches at 8 bases. The CDR3 runs to 13 residues. Per the germline V gene, CDR1 is SGHTA and CDR2 is FQGNSA. V trimming: 4 bases; J trimming: 3 bases; junction bases outside the gene matches: 2.

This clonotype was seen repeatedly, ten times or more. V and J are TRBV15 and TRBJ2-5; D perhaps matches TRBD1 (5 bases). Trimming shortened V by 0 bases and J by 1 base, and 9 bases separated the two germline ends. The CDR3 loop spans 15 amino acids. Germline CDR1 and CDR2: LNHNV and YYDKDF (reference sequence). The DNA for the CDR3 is TGTGCCACCAGCAGAGATTTAGGGGCCCAAGAGACCCAGTACTTC. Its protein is CATSRDLGAQETQYF.